One sample yielded the 29 T cell receptor beta chains listed below, sequenced in a study of blood T cell repertoires in COVID-19. Clones were read by immunoSEQ multiplex PCR, and TCRdb kept only the in-frame ones, dropping some. The repertoire holds 60,000 to 75,000 clones, with around 83% as singletons. The sequenced sample consisted of peripheral blood. These receptors were collected from a human donor in a cohort sampled during active COVID-19.

The chain employs TRBV7-9 and TRBJ2-7; 10 positions agree with TRBD1. The J segment lost 4 bases and the V segment lost 4 bases, leaving 7 bases of the junction unmatched. Germline CDR1 SEHNR, CDR2 FQNEAQ (reference sequence). This CDR3 spans 15 amino acids. The CDR3 loop is CASSSWTGGGYEQYF. Written as DNA, the CDR3 is TGTGCCAGCAGCTCCTGGACAGGGGGTGGATACGAGCAGTACTTC. Drawing the rest from reference TRBV7-9 and TRBJ2-7, the complete variable domain is DTGVSQNPRHKITKRGQNVTFRCDPISEHNRLYWYRQTLGQGPEFLTYFQNEAQLEKSRLLSDRFSAERPKGSFSTLEIQRTEQGDSAMYLCASSSWTGGGYEQYFGPGTRLTVT.

The chain is built from TRBV6-5 and TRBJ1-1, with D unresolved. The CDR3 contains 12 residues. Germline V gives CDR1 MNHEY, CDR2 SVGAGI. V was clipped by 5 bases and J by 8 bases, with 12 bases between them. The CDR3 reads CASSNHNQEAFF. The CDR3 DNA reads TGTGCCAGCAGTAACCACAATCAGGAAGCTTTCTTT.

This chain connects TRBV10-3 to TRBJ1-1; 10 bases match TRBD1. Germline assignment: CDR1 ENHRY and CDR2 SYGVKD. Trimming cost V 4 bases and J 7 bases; bases outside gene matches: 9. The CDR3 consists of 15 residues. The CDR3 DNA follows: TGTGCCATCAGTGGCCCAGACAGGGGGCGACATGAAGCTTTCTTT. As protein: CAISGPDRGRHEAFF.

This clone was counted a single time. V and J are TRBV5-1 and TRBJ2-2; 10 nucleotides agree with TRBD1. V shed 4 bases, J shed 4 bases, and the junction held 4 bases outside the gene matches. The length of the CDR3 is 15 residues. The germline CDR1 and CDR2 sequences are SGHRS and YFSETQ. In DNA form, the CDR3 reads TGCGCCAGCAGCCGACAGGGGGCGAGCACCGGGGAGCTGTTTTTT. Its translation is CASSRQGASTGELFF.

The gene calls are TRBV5-4 and TRBJ2-3; 8 bases are shared with TRBD2. Germline values: CDR1 SGHNT, CDR2 YYREEE (reference sequence). The trim removed 4 bases at V and 5 bases at J, leaving 9 bases unmatched. This CDR3 region has 15 residues. CDR3 DNA sequence: TGTGCCAGCAGCCCCGGACTAGCTGAATTAGATACGCAGTATTTT. It specifies CASSPGLAELDTQYF.

This chain links TRBV5-1 with TRBJ1-4, with 9 bases lining up with TRBD1. The CDR3 totals 16 residues. Germline lookup yields CDR1 SGHRS and CDR2 YFSETQ. The J segment lost 7 bases and the V segment lost 0 bases, leaving 7 bases of the junction unmatched. The CDR3 bases are TGCGCCAGCAGCTTGGTATTACGACAGGGGGGTGAAAAACTGTTTTTT. Its translation is CASSLVLRQGGEKLFF.

The rearrangement links TRBV5-4 to TRBJ1-2; D is unresolved. The CDR3 totals 14 residues. Germline lookup yields CDR1 SGHNT and CDR2 YYREEE (reference sequence). Trimming shortened V by 4 bases and J by 6 bases, and 16 bases separated the two germline ends. CDR3 sequence reads: CASSASTDPHGYTF. The DNA for the CDR3 is TGTGCCAGCAGCGCGTCGACTGACCCCCATGGCTACACCTTC.

The genes are TRBV5-4 and TRBJ1-4; 9 bases agree with TRBD1. CDR1 SGHNT and CDR2 YYREEE come from the germline V gene (reference sequence). With V trimmed by 2 bases and J by 2 bases, 1 base remained unmatched. This CDR3 contains 15 residues. The CDR3 protein is CASSFGQGTNEKLFF. CDR3 bases: TGTGCCAGCAGCTTTGGACAGGGGACTAATGAAAAACTGTTTTTT.

The rearrangement joins TRBV25-1 to TRBJ2-3; maybe TRBD1 (6 bases). Germline CDR1 MGHDK, CDR2 SYGVNS. The CDR3 loop spans 13 amino acids. The V end was cut by 6 bases, the J end by 2 bases, with 9 bases between. CDR3 coding DNA: TGTGCCAGCAGCGGGACAAACACAGATACGCAGTATTTT. Translated, it gives CASSGTNTDTQYF.

The chain employs TRBV6-1 and TRBJ1-2; a weak D match, TRBD1 (5 bases). Germline V gives CDR1 MNHNS, CDR2 SASEGT. Trimming took 0 bases from V and 4 from J, leaving 12 bases between them. CDR3 length: 15 amino acids. The CDR3 loop is CASSEAGRAIYGYTF. CDR3 in DNA: TGTGCCAGCAGTGAAGCGGGCAGGGCTATCTATGGCTACACCTTC.

This clone was counted between two and nine times. The chain joins TRBV5-1 to TRBJ1-1; D is unresolved. This CDR3 has 15 amino acids. V was cut by 2 bases and J by 2 bases, with 13 bases left in between. From germline, CDR1 is SGHRS and CDR2 YFSETQ. The CDR3 sequence: CASSFGAGPNTEAFF. CDR3 sequence (DNA): TGCGCCAGCAGCTTCGGTGCAGGCCCTAACACTGAAGCTTTCTTT.

The chain recombines TRBV19 with TRBJ2-3, with D perhaps matching TRBD2 (6 bases). The CDR3 is 13 residues long. CDR1 and CDR2 (germline): LNHDA, SQIVND (reference sequence). The ends were cut back, 5 bases at V and 4 bases at J, with 10 bases in the middle. The CDR3 loop is CASSGGSADTQYF. The CDR3 DNA is TGTGCCAGTAGTGGGGGGAGTGCAGATACGCAGTATTTT. The entire variable domain, with the rest obtained from reference TRBV19 and TRBJ2-3, is as follows: DGGITQSPKYLFRKEGQNVTLSCEQNLNHDAMYWYRQDPGQGLRLIYYSQIVNDFQKGDIAEGYSVSREKKESFPLTVTSAQKNPTAFYLCASSGGSADTQYFGPGTRLTVL.

This chain connects TRBV7-6 to TRBJ2-7; 7 nucleotides align to TRBD2. Losses at the gene ends were 1 base for V and 4 bases for J; bases not matched to a gene: 4. This CDR3 spans 14 amino acids. Germline V gives CDR1 SGHVS, CDR2 FNYEAQ. DNA for the CDR3: TGTGCCAGCAGCTTAGGGGGGGGGTCTTACGAGCAGTACTTC. It translates to CASSLGGGSYEQYF.

The chain is built from TRBV28 and TRBJ1-2, with D possibly TRBD1 on 6 matching bases. The CDR3 has 13 amino acids. V lost 4 bases, J lost 8 bases, and 14 bases lay in between. Per germline, CDR1 MDHEN and CDR2 SYDVKM. CDR3 DNA: TGTGCCAGCAGTTCAACAGGGTTTTTGGGCTACACCTTC. Protein sequence: CASSSTGFLGYTF.

The chain is built from TRBV6-6 and TRBJ2-7, with TRBD1 matching over 9 bases. The CDR3 spans 17 residues. Looked up from germline, CDR1 is MNHNY and CDR2 is SVGAGI (reference sequence). V was pared by 5 bases and J by 4 bases, with 15 bases of the junction left unmatched. The CDR3 loop is CASSRGRTGAPGYEQYF. For the CDR3, the DNA is TGTGCCAGCAGTCGTGGTAGGACAGGGGCACCCGGGTACGAGCAGTACTTC.

The gene calls are TRBV6-5 and TRBJ1-5; D possibly corresponds to TRBD1 (5 bases). In germline, CDR1 is MNHEY, CDR2 SVGAGI. This CDR3 comprises 15 residues. V lost 7 bases and J lost 2, with 15 bases in between. The CDR3 bases are TGTGCCAGCATGAACAGGCTCGTACGCAATCAGCCCCAGCATTTT. It is translated as CASMNRLVRNQPQHF.

The rearrangement uses TRBV7-8 and TRBJ2-7; D not certain. Between the trimmed V and J ends, which lost 0 bases and 6 bases, there was a span of 6 bases. Germline V gives CDR1 SGHVS, CDR2 FQNEAQ. The CDR3 consists of 12 residues. This chain's CDR3 is CASSLAPGEQYF. As DNA, the CDR3 is TGTGCCAGCAGCTTAGCCCCCGGCGAGCAGTACTTC.

The V gene is TRBV2, the J gene TRBJ1-1; D possibly corresponds to TRBD1 (6 bases). CDR3 length: 11 residues. Trimming cost V 5 bases and J 7 bases, with 8 bases left between them. In germline, CDR1 is SNHLY, CDR2 FYNNEI. As DNA, the CDR3 is TGTGCCAGCAGTTGGGGGCTTGAAGCTTTCTTT. It codes for CASSWGLEAFF.

The chain is built from TRBV19 and TRBJ1-2; D is unresolved. V was shortened by 5 bases and J by 2 bases, with 6 bases between the two germline ends. CDR3 length: 12 residues. Germline V gives CDR1 LNHDA, CDR2 SQIVND (reference sequence). The CDR3 here is CASSQMNYGYTF. The CDR3 DNA follows: TGTGCCAGTAGTCAGATGAACTATGGCTACACCTTC.

The chain employs TRBV6-5 and TRBJ2-1, with D possibly matching TRBD2 (6 bases). Trimming took off 6 bases at V and 4 bases at J, with 10 bases between the two ends. Germline lookup yields CDR1 MNHEY and CDR2 SVGAGI. This CDR3 region has 13 residues. CDR3 sequence (DNA): TGTGCCAGCAGCTTGGACTATTACAATGAGCAGTTCTTC. The encoded protein is CASSLDYYNEQFF.

The CDR3 loop is CASSLGDRTTDTQYF. The CDR3 nucleotides read TGCGCCAGCAGCTTAGGGGACAGGACCACAGATACGCAGTATTTT. The V call is TRBV5-1, the J call TRBJ2-3; the match to TRBD1 covers 8 bases. CDR1 SGHRS and CDR2 YFSETQ come from the germline V gene. This CDR3 has 15 amino acids. V lost 2 bases to trimming and J lost 2 bases; unmatched junction nucleotides: 4.

The chain uses TRBV2 and TRBJ1-1, with 12 bases that match TRBD1. Germline loops: CDR1 SNHLY, CDR2 FYNNEI. This CDR3 comprises 16 residues. The ends lost 5 bases at V and 4 bases at J; junction bases unmatched: 8. CDR3 sequence: CASSQGQGARGTEAFF. DNA of the CDR3: TGTGCCAGCAGTCAGGGACAGGGGGCGCGGGGCACTGAAGCTTTCTTT.

The chain couples TRBV14 to TRBJ2-2; D unclear. The CDR3 runs 13 residues. Trimming took off 2 bases at V and 4 bases at J, with 5 bases between the two ends. The germline CDR1 and CDR2 sequences are SGHDN and FVKESK. Here the CDR3 DNA reads TGTGCCAGCAGCCAAACAGCCACCGGGGAGCTGTTTTTT. Translated: CASSQTATGELFF.

The chain combines TRBV28 with TRBJ2-1; 10 bases agree with TRBD2. Germline CDR1 MDHEN, CDR2 SYDVKM. Germline trimming cut 5 bases from V and 6 bases from J; bases unmatched to any gene: 7. CDR3 length: 15 amino acids. The CDR3 sequence is CASSPLAGGANEQFF. CDR3 coding DNA: TGTGCCAGCAGTCCTTTAGCGGGAGGTGCCAATGAGCAGTTCTTC.

The genes are TRBV3-1 (or the pseudogene TRBV3-2) and TRBJ2-5; TRBD2 aligns across 8 bases. CDR3 length: 15 residues. CDR1 and CDR2 from the germline V gene are LGHDT and YNNKEL (reference sequence). J gave up 5 bases and V 1 base, and 6 bases lay outside the gene matches. DNA for the CDR3: TGTGCCAGCAGCCAAGGGGCAGCGGGGGTTGAGACCCAGTACTTC. Protein sequence: CASSQGAAGVETQYF.

This rearrangement joins TRBV7-9 to TRBJ2-7, with D perhaps TRBD1 (5 bases). Trimming pared 5 bases from V and 4 bases from J, leaving 18 bases between. The CDR3 runs to 15 residues. CDR1 is SEHNR and CDR2 is FQNEAQ in the germline V gene (reference sequence). CDR3 residues: CASSPKVRVGYEQYF. DNA of the CDR3: TGTGCCAGCAGCCCTAAGGTCAGGGTTGGGTACGAGCAGTACTTC.

The chain couples TRBV15 to TRBJ1-1; 7 positions agree with TRBD1. The germline CDR1 and CDR2 sequences are LNHNV and YYDKDF (reference sequence). V gave up 1 base and J gave up 4 bases; unmatched junction bases: 3. The CDR3 has 14 residues. Written as DNA, the CDR3 is TGTGCCACCAGCAGAGGCCGACAGGGCACTGAAGCTTTCTTT. Protein: CATSRGRQGTEAFF.

The rearrangement joins TRBV5-5 to TRBJ2-2; D gene uncertain. The CDR3 is made up of 14 amino acids. The ends were cut back, 2 bases at V and 2 bases at J, with 7 bases in the middle. Looked up from germline, CDR1 is SGHKS and CDR2 is YYEKEE (reference sequence). The CDR3 DNA sequence: TGTGCCAGCAGCTTTAACAGAAACACCGGGGAGCTGTTTTTT. Protein: CASSFNRNTGELFF.

V and J are TRBV30 and TRBJ2-2, with a weak D call TRBD2 (5 bases). V was shortened by 0 bases and J by 1 base, with 9 bases between the two germline ends. The V gene's germline CDR1 is GTSNPN and CDR2 SVGIG (reference sequence). The CDR3 consists of 15 residues. This CDR3 reads CAWSVPGKNTGELFF. The CDR3 DNA is TGTGCCTGGAGTGTACCGGGGAAGAACACCGGGGAGCTGTTTTTT.